This T cell receptor beta chain comes out of a study of blood T cell repertoires in COVID-19. This CDR3 contains 14 residues. Trimming shortened V by 3 bases and J by 2 bases, and 12 bases separated the two germline ends. Germline V gene lookup returns CDR1 SGDLS and CDR2 YYNGEE. Participant reports of clinical history set cohort assignment. How the authors handled the data: The authors estimated nucleated cell counts from reference gene primer amplification. The method was immunoSEQ multiplex PCR; TCRdb's version includes in-frame clones alone and lacks a portion of them. Clone size and V and J calls were adopted from that table, with D and trimming inferred from the DNA. The table shows about 240,000 clones, with approximately 83% occurring only once.

The receptor's source is a woman aged 40 to 50 with acute COVID-19. The chain employs TRBV9 and TRBJ2-7, with D perhaps matching TRBD2 (5 bases). Sequencing input: PBMCs or T cells enriched from blood (not recorded which). The DNA of the CDR3 is TGTGCCAGCAGCGCCGGGGTAGAAACCTACGAGCAGTACTTC. It specifies CASSAGVETYEQYF.